Here is one T cell receptor (beta chain) with its context. Antigen unknown. The data stem from a study of cytomegalovirus exposure and HLA in healthy donors. This PCR relied on a set of 60 Vbeta primers and 13 Jbeta primers. Some clones are missing from TCRdb's copy, which holds only in-frame ones; the method was immunoSEQ multiplex PCR. The sample carries roughly 300,000 clones, 80% to 90% recorded once. Overall study results and limits: In vitro data verified a few CMV-associated chains as specific for CMV antigens.

Sequencing was carried out using PBMCs. This TCR was recovered from a man aged 35 to 55 in good health and CMV-seropositive.

The CDR3 is CASSLQTAGAGELFF. The CDR3 coding sequence is TGTGCCAGCAGTTTACAAACTGCGGGAGCCGGGGAGCTGTTTTTT. The chain recombines TRBV28 with TRBJ2-2; 7 nucleotides line up with TRBD2. CDR3 length: 15 amino acids. The germline V gene encodes CDR1 MDHEN and CDR2 SYDVKM. V lost 2 bases to trimming and J lost 6 bases; unmatched junction nucleotides: 6.